These 27 T cell receptor beta chains were sequenced from one sample in a study of blood T cell repertoires in COVID-19. Using immunoSEQ multiplex PCR, the repertoire was profiled, and TCRdb retains in-frame clones only, with some absent. Of around 120,000 clones in the sample, about 78% are singletons; the top ten hold 2.3%. Material: peripheral blood. The source is a man aged 65-85 years with acute or convalescent COVID-19.

This chain uses TRBV9 with TRBJ1-1; perhaps TRBD1 as D (6 bases). The germline CDR1 and CDR2 sequences are SGDLS and YYNGEE. V lost 4 bases, J lost 4 bases, and 14 bases lay in between. The CDR3 runs to 14 residues. In nucleotides, the CDR3 is TGTGCCAGCAGCCTACAGGGTGCTGGCACTGAAGCTTTCTTT. It codes for CASSLQGAGTEAFF.

This chain joins TRBV10-1 and TRBJ1-3; D may be TRBD1 (5 bases). V was pared by 4 bases and J by 0 bases, with 31 bases between. Germline V gene lookup returns CDR1 WNHNN and CDR2 SYGVQD (reference sequence). The CDR3 has 22 amino acids. The CDR3 coding sequence is TGCGCCAGCAGTGCCGCACCCCATCTTTTTACTCCCCGACAGTTCTCTGGAAACACCATATATTTT. The encoded protein is CASSAAPHLFTPRQFSGNTIYF.

The chain has TRBV9 and TRBJ1-1, with TRBD1 as a possible D gene (5 bases). The germline CDR1 and CDR2 sequences are SGDLS and YYNGEE. Trimming pared 4 bases from V and 3 bases from J, leaving 16 bases between. The CDR3 is 15 amino acids. The CDR3 loop is CASSRDGQGYTEAFF. CDR3 bases: TGTGCCAGCAGCAGAGACGGGCAGGGTTACACTGAAGCTTTCTTT.

The chain carries TRBV27 and TRBJ1-2, with 8 bases matching TRBD1. J gave up 7 bases and V 5 bases, and 3 bases lay outside the gene matches. The CDR3 is 12 residues long. Germline V gene lookup returns CDR1 MNHEY and CDR2 SMNVEV (reference sequence). CDR3 nucleotide sequence: TGTGCCAGCAGTGACAGGGGAATTGGCTACACCTTC. Protein: CASSDRGIGYTF.

This clone has just one count. This rearrangement joins TRBV9 to TRBJ2-4, with 8 bases that match TRBD2. With V trimmed by 2 bases and J by 4 bases, 8 bases remained unmatched. The CDR3 extends over 16 amino acids. Germline CDR1 and CDR2: SGDLS and YYNGEE. In nucleotides, the CDR3 is TGTGCCAGCAGCGTTACAGTGGGGACTAGAAAAAACATTCAGTACTTC. Amino acid sequence: CASSVTVGTRKNIQYF.

The chain recombines TRBV7-3 with TRBJ1-4; D call uncertain. Trimming left V 1 base short and J 8 bases short, with 8 bases between. CDR1 and CDR2 from the germline V gene are SGHTA and FQGTGA. The CDR3 has 13 amino acids. The CDR3 spells CASSLKGGEKLFF. In nucleotides, the CDR3 is TGTGCCAGCAGCTTAAAGGGAGGGGAAAAACTGTTTTTT. Full variable domain (outside the CDR3, taken from reference TRBV7-3 and TRBJ1-4): GAGVSQTPSNKVTEKGKYVELRCDPISGHTALYWYRQSLGQGPEFLIYFQGTGAADDSGLPNDRFFAVRPEGSVSTLKIQRTERGDSAVYLCASSLKGGEKLFFGSGTQLSVL.

This chain uses TRBV6-4 with TRBJ2-7; 7 nucleotides align to TRBD1. J gave up 2 bases and V 8 bases, and 9 bases lay outside the gene matches. There are 14 residues in the CDR3. Germline V CDR1 and CDR2: MRHNA, SNTAGT. The CDR3 is CASLNRGQTYEQYF. Here the CDR3 DNA reads TGTGCCAGCCTCAACAGGGGCCAAACCTACGAGCAGTACTTC.

CDR3 loop: CASSRAGSYSGANVLTF. In DNA form, the CDR3 reads TGTGCCAGTAGTCGGGCAGGGTCTTACTCTGGGGCCAACGTCCTGACTTTC. The V call is TRBV19, the J call TRBJ2-6; tentative D call: TRBD1 (5 bases). CDR3 length: 17 residues. The V and J ends lost 5 bases and 0 bases respectively, with 14 bases between them. The germline CDR1 and CDR2 sequences are LNHDA and SQIVND (reference sequence). Complete variable domain (other parts from reference TRBV19 and TRBJ2-6): DGGITQSPKYLFRKEGQNVTLSCEQNLNHDAMYWYRQDPGQGLRLIYYSQIVNDFQKGDIAEGYSVSREKKESFPLTVTSAQKNPTAFYLCASSRAGSYSGANVLTFGAGSRLTVL.

The chain carries TRBV2 and TRBJ1-1, with 8 bases identical to TRBD1. This CDR3 is 14 amino acids long. The germline CDR1 and CDR2 sequences are SNHLY and FYNNEI. V lost 4 bases and J lost 5; bases outside the gene matches: 6. The CDR3 loop is CASSGMTGETEAFF. The CDR3 DNA is TGTGCCAGCAGTGGCATGACAGGGGAGACTGAAGCTTTCTTT.

CDR3 loop: CASSGTGGDYGYTF. CDR3 nucleotides: TGTGCCAGCAGCGGGACAGGGGGCGACTATGGCTACACCTTC. The V gene is TRBV3-1 (or the pseudogene TRBV3-2), the J gene TRBJ1-2; 12 positions agree with TRBD1. J was trimmed by 3 bases and V by 5 bases; bases with no gene match: 1. This CDR3 has 14 residues. The V gene's germline CDR1 is LGHDT and CDR2 YNNKEL (reference sequence).

Remarks on this clone: This CDR3 is also generated by other DNA sequences in the sample. The genes are TRBV7-2 and TRBJ2-7, with TRBD2 matching over 9 bases. Trimming cost V 6 bases and J 0 bases; bases outside gene matches: 9. The CDR3 is 16 residues long. Germline V lookup: CDR1 SGHTA, CDR2 FQGNSA. CDR3 sequence: CASSQRGAALSYEQYF. CDR3 bases: TGTGCCAGCAGTCAGCGGGGGGCTGCCCTCTCCTACGAGCAGTACTTC. The entire variable domain, with the rest obtained from reference TRBV7-2 and TRBJ2-7, is as follows: GAGVSQSPSNKVTEKGKDVELRCDPISGHTALYWYRQSLGQGLEFLIYFQGNSAPDKSGLPSDRFSAERTGGSVSTLTIQRTQQEDSAVYLCASSQRGAALSYEQYFGPGTRLTVT.

The gene calls are TRBV4-1 and TRBJ1-5; D perhaps matches TRBD1 (6 bases). V shed 4 bases and J shed 2 bases, with 12 bases lying between them. This CDR3 is 15 amino acids long. Germline-derived CDR1 and CDR2 are MGHRA and YSYEKL. The CDR3 spells CASSRLDSRNQPQHF. The DNA of the CDR3 is TGCGCCAGCAGCCGCCTGGACAGCCGCAATCAGCCCCAGCATTTT.

This chain links TRBV5-1 with TRBJ1-1; D is perhaps TRBD1 (6 bases). V lost 3 bases and J lost 5, with 17 bases in between. The CDR3 contains 15 residues. The V gene's germline CDR1 is SGHRS and CDR2 YFSETQ. The CDR3 region is CASSSLQGRSTEAFF. CDR3 nucleotides: TGCGCCAGCAGCTCCCTCCAGGGGCGGTCGACTGAAGCTTTCTTT. Supplemented by reference TRBV5-1 and TRBJ1-1, the full variable domain reads KAGVTQTPRYLIKTRGQQVTLSCSPISGHRSVSWYQQTPGQGLQFLFEYFSETQRNKGNFPGRFSGRQFSNSRSEMNVSTLELGDSALYLCASSSLQGRSTEAFFGQGTRLTVV.

This chain links TRBV10-3 with TRBJ2-2, with 10 bases lining up with TRBD1. The germline V gene encodes CDR1 ENHRY and CDR2 SYGVKD. This CDR3 is 15 amino acids long. V lost 6 bases, J lost 0 bases, and 1 base stayed unmatched. CDR3 coding DNA: TGTGCCATCAGAGGACAGGGGGCGAACACCGGGGAGCTGTTTTTT. Protein product: CAIRGQGANTGELFF.

The CDR3 protein is CASSPRTGGGGYTF. In DNA form, the CDR3 reads TGTGCCAGCAGTCCAAGGACGGGGGGAGGAGGCTACACCTTC. The V and J genes are TRBV27 and TRBJ1-2; a possible D gene is TRBD1 (5 bases). Germline CDR1 reads MNHEY; CDR2 reads SMNVEV (reference sequence). V lost 5 bases and J lost 8, with 18 bases in between. The CDR3 runs 14 residues.

This sequence joins TRBV3-1 (or the pseudogene TRBV3-2) and TRBJ1-1; 7 nucleotides match TRBD1. Germline assignment: CDR1 LGHDT and CDR2 YNNKEL (reference sequence). The CDR3 spans 15 residues. V shed 0 bases and J 4 bases; nucleotides not matched to a gene: 5. The CDR3: CASSQDRGFFTEAFF. The CDR3 nucleotides read TGTGCCAGCAGCCAAGACAGGGGGTTCTTCACTGAAGCTTTCTTT.

The rearrangement uses TRBV7-3 and TRBJ1-5, with D maybe TRBD1 (5 bases). The germline CDR1 and CDR2 sequences are SGHTA and FQGTGA. V was pared by 0 bases and J by 4 bases, with 10 bases between. The CDR3 totals 15 residues. CDR3: CASSLTAQENQPQHF. Here the CDR3 DNA reads TGTGCCAGCAGCTTAACCGCACAGGAAAATCAGCCCCAGCATTTT.

The chain couples TRBV10-1 to TRBJ2-7; 8 nucleotides align to TRBD1. The trim removed 4 bases at V and 2 bases at J, leaving 10 bases unmatched. CDR1 and CDR2 (germline): WNHNN, SYGVQD (reference sequence). The CDR3 loop spans 16 amino acids. CDR3 DNA sequence: TGCGCCAGCAGTGCTTTGACAGGGGAAGAACCCTACGAGCAGTACTTC. Translation gives CASSALTGEEPYEQYF.

V gene TRBV14 combines with J gene TRBJ1-1; 7 nucleotides agree with TRBD1. This CDR3 comprises 16 residues. Germline V lookup: CDR1 SGHDN, CDR2 FVKESK. J was trimmed by 4 bases and V by 4 bases; bases with no gene match: 12. The CDR3 here is CASSPPRQGPGTEAFF. The CDR3 DNA follows: TGTGCCAGCAGCCCTCCCCGACAGGGCCCTGGCACTGAAGCTTTCTTT. Full variable domain (missing parts from reference TRBV14 and TRBJ1-1): EAGVTQFPSHSVIEKGQTVTLRCDPISGHDNLYWYRRVMGKEIKFLLHFVKESKQDESGMPNNRFLAERTGGTYSTLKVQPAELEDSGVYFCASSPPRQGPGTEAFFGQGTRLTVV.

This clone was picked up one time. This rearrangement joins TRBV18 to TRBJ1-1, with TRBD1 as a possible D gene (5 bases). V lost 4 bases and J 3 bases, leaving 9 bases between the germline ends. Looked up from germline, CDR1 is KGHSH and CDR2 is LQKENI. The CDR3 runs 13 residues. The CDR3 bases are TGTGCCAGCTCACAAGGGGTTGACACTGAAGCTTTCTTT. Its protein is CASSQGVDTEAFF.

The chain has TRBV5-1 and TRBJ1-2; tentative D call: TRBD1 (5 bases). The CDR3 consists of 15 residues. The germline V gene has CDR1 SGHRS and CDR2 YFSETQ. V lost 1 base to trimming and J lost 1 base, with 11 bases between them. CDR3 in DNA: TGCGCCAGCAGCTTGTTGGAGCAGGGTAACTATGGCTACACCTTC. As protein: CASSLLEQGNYGYTF.

The V call is TRBV7-2, the J call TRBJ2-5; D is undetermined. CDR3 length equals 14 residues. Between the trimmed V and J ends, which lost 4 bases and 3 bases, there was a span of 12 bases. CDR1 and CDR2 from the germline V gene are SGHTA and FQGNSA. CDR3 DNA sequence: TGTGCCAGCAGCTACCCCGGTGGAGAAGAGACCCAGTACTTC. This encodes CASSYPGGEETQYF.

The chain combines TRBV6-5 with TRBJ2-3; 9 bases agree with TRBD2. Germline V CDR1 and CDR2: MNHEY, SVGAGI. The CDR3 is 15 residues long. Trimming removed 2 bases from V and 1 base from J; junction bases left unmatched: 1. DNA for the CDR3: TGTGCCAGCAGTTACAAGCGGGGGGGCACAGATACGCAGTATTTT. The encoded protein is CASSYKRGGTDTQYF.

As regards this clone: One junction end does not reproduce the germline sequence, and a read error may be involved. This chain joins TRBV6-6 and TRBJ1-1; TRBD1 aligns across 9 bases. Germline CDR1 and CDR2: MNHNY and SVGAGI (reference sequence). This CDR3 comprises 16 residues. CDR3 coding DNA: TGTGCCAGCAGTCACTCACCGGGACAGGGCTACACTGAAGCTTTCTTT. Protein product: CASSHSPGQGYTEAFF.

The CDR3 DNA reads as TGTGCCAGCAGCTTCGGGTCGAACACCGGGGAGCTGTTTTTT. Its translation is CASSFGSNTGELFF. The V call is TRBV7-9, the J call TRBJ2-2, with D hard to call. This CDR3 is 14 amino acids long. Germline V gives CDR1 SEHNR, CDR2 FQNEAQ (reference sequence). V was cut by 3 bases and J by 0 bases, with 5 bases left in between.

The gene calls are TRBV2 and TRBJ1-4; possibly TRBD1 for D (6 bases). The V and J ends lost 4 bases and 6 bases respectively, with 12 bases between them. This CDR3 contains 14 residues. Per the germline V gene, CDR1 is SNHLY and CDR2 is FYNNEI. CDR3 sequence reads: CASSVNRAYEKLFF. DNA of the CDR3: TGTGCCAGCAGTGTGAACAGGGCGTATGAAAAACTGTTTTTT.

V usage is TRBV7-2 and J usage is TRBJ1-5; D is unresolved. The CDR3 consists of 14 residues. Germline CDR1 SGHTA, CDR2 FQGNSA. The germline V and J ends were trimmed by 5 bases and 4 bases, with 12 bases remaining between them. Here the CDR3 DNA reads TGTGCCAGCAGCACAGATCCCCTTAATCAGCCCCAGCATTTT. As protein: CASSTDPLNQPQHF. Filled out from reference TRBV7-2 and TRBJ1-5, the complete variable domain reads GAGVSQSPSNKVTEKGKDVELRCDPISGHTALYWYRQSLGQGLEFLIYFQGNSAPDKSGLPSDRFSAERTGGSVSTLTIQRTQQEDSAVYLCASSTDPLNQPQHFGDGTRLSIL.